Presented here are 32 T cell receptor beta chains from one specimen sequenced in a study of molecular identifiers for immune sequencing clone quantification. TCRdb independently ran MiXCR on the PCR reads; one entry per CDR3 protein. The sample records approximately 500,000 distinct CDR3 sequences, about a fifth being singletons. The specimen sequenced was naive CD8+ T cells from blood, with Jurkat cell RNA spiked in. The subset was: FACS-sorted CD8+CD4-CCR7+CD45RA+ naive T cells. The origin of the receptors is a human donor in good health. Some libraries in this study had Jurkat cell RNA spiked in.

At least ten counts were recorded for this clonotype. This rearrangement joins TRBV7-2 to TRBJ1-1; D remains ambiguous. Between the trimmed V and J ends, which lost 5 bases and 2 bases, there was a span of 15 bases. The germline CDR1 and CDR2 sequences are SGHTA and FQGNSA. This CDR3 is 15 amino acids long. Written as DNA, the CDR3 is TGTGCCAGCAGCCCGATAGTCAACCGAAACACTGAAGCTTTCTTT. Its protein is CASSPIVNRNTEAFF. The variable domain in full, completed from reference TRBV7-2 and TRBJ1-1, reads GAGVSQSPSNKVTEKGKDVELRCDPISGHTALYWYRQSLGQGLEFLIYFQGNSAPDKSGLPSDRFSAERTGGSVSTLTIQRTQQEDSAVYLCASSPIVNRNTEAFFGQGTRLTVV.

Only a few counts were recorded for this clonotype. The gene calls are TRBV3-1 and TRBJ1-2; D unresolved. The CDR3 covers 13 residues. The germline CDR1 and CDR2 sequences are LGHDT and YNNKEL (reference sequence). V was trimmed by 3 bases and J by 2 bases, leaving 7 bases between them. The CDR3 DNA follows: TGTGCCAGCAGCCAGGCAGAAAACTATGGCTACACCTTC. It is translated as CASSQAENYGYTF.

V usage is TRBV4-3 and J usage is TRBJ1-2; 7 nucleotides line up with TRBD1. V lost 4 bases, J lost 4 bases, and 12 bases stayed unmatched. Germline V gene lookup returns CDR1 LGHNA and CDR2 YSLEER. CDR3 length: 16 amino acids. CDR3 sequence (DNA): TGCGCCAGCAGCCCCCAGAGGACAGGCGCTACCTATGGCTACACCTTC. This codes for CASSPQRTGATYGYTF.

This chain links TRBV6-5 with TRBJ2-7; 11 nucleotides match TRBD2. Germline V gene data show CDR1 as MNHEY and CDR2 as SVGAGI. The CDR3 loop spans 13 amino acids. J was trimmed by 5 bases and V by 6 bases; bases with no gene match: 3. The DNA for the CDR3 is TGTGCCAGCAGCACACTAGCGGGGGACGAGCAGTACTTC. It codes for CASSTLAGDEQYF.

This clonotype was detected ten times or more. The chain employs TRBV28 and TRBJ1-1; 8 bases agree with TRBD1. CDR3 size: 17 residues. Looked up from germline, CDR1 is MDHEN and CDR2 is SYDVKM. J was trimmed by 0 bases and V by 5 bases; bases with no gene match: 11. Here the CDR3 reads CASSVDRAAILNTEAFF. The CDR3 nucleotides read TGTGCCAGCAGTGTGGACAGGGCGGCCATCTTGAACACTGAAGCTTTCTTT. The full variable domain, with the rest looked up from reference TRBV28 and TRBJ1-1, is DVKVTQSSRYLVKRTGEKVFLECVQDMDHENMFWYRQDPGLGLRLIYFSYDVKMKEKGDIPEGYSVSREKKERFSLILESASTNQTSMYLCASSVDRAAILNTEAFFGQGTRLTVV.

About this clonotype itself: Since a much larger clone is just one base distant, this may be a read error. This chain uses TRBV3-1 with TRBJ2-2; no clear D gene. CDR1 is LGHDT and CDR2 is YNNKEL in the germline V gene (reference sequence). The CDR3 length is 12 residues. The CDR3 loop is CASRDFTEELFF. CDR3 in DNA: TGTGCCAGCAGGGATTTCACCGAGGAGCTGTTTTTT.

In regard to this clonotype: A much bigger clone sits one base away, suggesting this may be a read error. The V gene is TRBV4-1, the J gene TRBJ2-1, with 7 bases identical to TRBD1. Per the germline V gene, CDR1 is MGHRA and CDR2 is YSYEKL. The CDR3 covers 15 residues. J lost 5 bases, V lost 4 bases, and 8 bases had no gene match. This chain's CDR3 is CASSPRQGIHNEQFF. The CDR3 DNA sequence: TGCGCCAGCAGCCCCCGACAGGGCATACACAATGAGCAGTTCTTC.

About this clonotype itself: Relative to the germline gene, one junction end is altered; a read error may explain this. The J gene is TRBJ2-7, the V gene TRBV7-9; D is possibly TRBD1 or TRBD2 (5 bases each). CDR3 length: 18 amino acids. CDR1 and CDR2 from the germline V gene are SEHNR and FQNEAQ (reference sequence). The CDR3 is CASSLARGAGRSAYERYF. The CDR3 nucleotides read TGTGCCAGCAGCTTAGCCCGAGGGGCAGGAAGGTCAGCCTACGAGCGGTACTTC. The whole variable domain, filled in from reference TRBV7-9 and TRBJ2-7, reads DTGVSQNPRHKITKRGQNVTFRCDPISEHNRLYWYRQTLGQGPEFLTYFQNEAQLEKSRLLSDRFSAERPKGSFSTLEIQRTEQGDSAMYLCASSLARGAGRSAYERYFGPGTRLTVT.

At least ten counts were recorded for this clonotype. V gene TRBV29-1 combines with J gene TRBJ2-7, with 11 bases lining up with TRBD2. Germline V gives CDR1 SQVTM, CDR2 ANQGSEA. With 5 bases clipped from V and 3 bases from J, the junction kept 9 bases outside the gene matches. This CDR3 is 15 amino acids long. The DNA for the CDR3 is TGCAGCGTTACATACTCCGGGACTAGCGGCTACGAGCAGTACTTC. This encodes CSVTYSGTSGYEQYF.

This clonotype was counted a single time. Just one base apart from a much larger clone, this may be a read error. The V call is TRBV12-3 or TRBV12-4, the J call TRBJ2-3, with 7 bases aligning to TRBD1. The length of the CDR3 is 14 residues. V gave up 8 bases and J gave up 0 bases; unmatched junction bases: 5. As DNA, the CDR3 is TGTGCCAGCGCTGGGACAGTCAGCACAGATACGCAGTATTTT. Protein sequence: CASAGTVSTDTQYF.

Regarding this clonotype: A much larger clone is a single base away; this may be a read error. The V call is TRBV25-1, the J call TRBJ2-5, with TRBD2 identical over 7 bases. Trimming took 3 bases from V and 9 from J; bases not matched to a gene: 1. CDR1 and CDR2 from the germline V gene are MGHDK and SYGVNS. The CDR3 is 11 residues long. CDR3 DNA: TGTGCCAGCAGTGACGCGGGGGCCCAGTACTTC. Its translation is CASSDAGAQYF.

This clonotype was recorded a few times. The V and J genes are TRBV24-1 and TRBJ1-5, with a possible D match to TRBD1 (6 bases). The germline gives CDR1 KGHDR, CDR2 SFDVKD. This CDR3 contains 13 residues. Trimming removed 3 bases from V and 8 bases from J, with 10 bases in between. The CDR3 DNA follows: TGTGCCACCAGTGATCTCAGGGGCGAGCCCCAGCATTTT. Its translation: CATSDLRGEPQHF.

This clonotype occurred once. The junction does not match germline at one end; this may be a read error. The J gene is TRBJ2-7, the V gene TRBV7-9; weak D call: TRBD2 (5 bases). Germline assignment: CDR1 SEHNR and CDR2 FQNEAQ (reference sequence). The CDR3 consists of 14 residues. CDR3 in amino acids: CAGSSATKTYEQYF. Here the CDR3 DNA reads TGTGCCGGCAGCTCCGCGACTAAAACCTACGAGCAGTACTTC.

This clonotype has just a few counts. The chain uses TRBV20-1 and TRBJ2-3, with 11 bases that match TRBD2. Losses at the gene ends were 1 base for V and 3 bases for J; bases not matched to a gene: 6. CDR3 length: 16 amino acids. The V gene's germline CDR1 is DFQATT and CDR2 SNEGSKA (reference sequence). CDR3 bases: TGCAGTGCTAGAGGAATACTAGCGGGAGAAACAGATACGCAGTATTTT. Translating it yields CSARGILAGETDTQYF.

This clonotype was detected many times. The CDR3 DNA reads TGTGCCAGCAGTTTCGAATTGCTAGCGGGGGAATACGAGCAGTACTTC. Translation gives CASSFELLAGEYEQYF. This chain joins TRBV6-5 and TRBJ2-7; 10 nucleotides agree with TRBD2. Unmatched junction bases numbered 10, after V lost 4 bases and J lost 4 bases. The CDR3 spans 16 residues. Germline V CDR1 and CDR2: MNHEY, SVGAGI.

Many counts were recorded for this clonotype. V and J are TRBV19 and TRBJ2-1, with 7 positions matching TRBD2. With V trimmed by 6 bases and J by 3 bases, 2 bases remained unmatched. This CDR3 region has 13 residues. Germline assignment: CDR1 LNHDA and CDR2 SQIVND (reference sequence). CDR3 loop: CASSPGGYNEQFF. The CDR3 DNA follows: TGTGCCAGTAGCCCGGGAGGCTACAATGAGCAGTTCTTC. Together with reference TRBV19 and TRBJ2-1, the CDR3 gives the full variable domain: DGGITQSPKYLFRKEGQNVTLSCEQNLNHDAMYWYRQDPGQGLRLIYYSQIVNDFQKGDIAEGYSVSREKKESFPLTVTSAQKNPTAFYLCASSPGGYNEQFFGPGTRLTVL.

In this sample, this clonotype turned up once. With a much larger clone just one base away, this may be a read error. V gene TRBV30 combines with J gene TRBJ2-2; the D call may be TRBD1 or TRBD2 (6 bases each). Germline V gives CDR1 GTSNPN, CDR2 SVGIG (reference sequence). The CDR3 length is 15 residues. CDR3 sequence reads: CAWDPTRSGAGEPFF. For the CDR3, the DNA is TGTGCCTGGGACCCCACCAGGTCGGGGGCCGGGGAGCCGTTTTTT.

This clonotype was observed at least ten times. The chain is built from TRBV7-2 and TRBJ2-3; TRBD2 agrees at 11 bases. Germline assignment: CDR1 SGHTA and CDR2 FQGNSA. The CDR3 runs to 14 residues. With 5 bases clipped from V and 5 bases from J, the junction kept 3 bases outside the gene matches. In DNA form, the CDR3 reads TGTGCCAGCAGCCTTACTAGCGGGAGAGATACGCAGTATTTT. Encoded protein: CASSLTSGRDTQYF.

This clonotype was counted many times. The chain links TRBV28 to TRBJ2-5; 12 bases are shared with TRBD2. This CDR3 is built from 15 residues. Losses at the gene ends were 8 bases for V and 4 bases for J; bases not matched to a gene: 8. Germline assignment: CDR1 MDHEN and CDR2 SYDVKM. The CDR3 region is CASDGLAGTPETQYF. In DNA form, the CDR3 reads TGTGCCAGCGACGGACTAGCGGGAACCCCAGAGACCCAGTACTTC.

The chain recombines TRBV10-3 with TRBJ1-6; the D is unclear. The CDR3 sequence is 15 residues long. Germline V gene data show CDR1 as ENHRY and CDR2 as SYGVKD. Between the trimmed V and J ends, which lost 3 bases and 8 bases, there was a span of 14 bases. As DNA, the CDR3 is TGTGCCATCAGTGACGTCAACCGGCTGGATTCACCCCTCCACTTT. Translation: CAISDVNRLDSPLHF.

The V and J genes are TRBV5-1 and TRBJ1-1, with 10 bases identical to TRBD1. The germline CDR1 and CDR2 sequences are SGHRS and YFSETQ. The CDR3 covers 15 residues. V trimming: 0 bases; J trimming: 6 bases; junction bases outside the gene matches: 5. CDR3 amino acids: CASSLGQGAIPEAFF. CDR3 nucleotides: TGCGCCAGCAGCTTGGGACAGGGGGCGATTCCTGAAGCTTTCTTT.

The chain combines TRBV28 with TRBJ2-4; D gene unclear. In germline, CDR1 is MDHEN, CDR2 SYDVKM. Trimming left V 4 bases short and J 5 bases short, with 9 bases between. The CDR3 spans 13 residues. DNA of the CDR3: TGTGCCAGCAGTTCACGACGGGAAAACATTCAGTACTTC. As protein: CASSSRRENIQYF.

This clonotype was seen ten or more times. The chain joins TRBV4-3 to TRBJ1-1; maybe TRBD1 (5 bases). CDR1 and CDR2 from the germline V gene are LGHNA and YSLEER. CDR3 length: 15 residues. Trimming removed 0 bases from V and 6 bases from J, with 14 bases in between. CDR3 bases: TGCGCCAGCAGCCAAGATAATCGAGGGGCCCCTGAAGCTTTCTTT. Its protein product is CASSQDNRGAPEAFF.

The table lists this clonotype with a few counts. This chain links TRBV20-1 with TRBJ2-1; D gene uncertain. V shed 0 bases and J shed 8 bases, with 11 bases lying between them. This CDR3 has 13 amino acids. Germline loops: CDR1 DFQATT, CDR2 SNEGSKA (reference sequence). The CDR3 DNA reads TGCAGTGCTAGAGATCTTCCCGGATATGAGCAGTTCTTC. As protein: CSARDLPGYEQFF.

This clonotype was detected ten times or more. The rearrangement joins TRBV27 to TRBJ1-5, with D possibly TRBD1 on 6 matching bases. The V and J ends lost 8 bases and 4 bases respectively, with 9 bases between them. This CDR3 has 12 residues. Germline CDR1 is MNHEY and CDR2 is SMNVEV (reference sequence). CDR3 residues: CASDRTNQPQHF. CDR3 nucleotide sequence: TGTGCCAGCGACAGGACGAATCAGCCCCAGCATTTT.

In regard to this clonotype: This may stem from a read error, because a much larger clone lies one nucleotide away. No DNA is shown, since the ends of the CDR3 on it are uncertain; the CDR3 is the one TCRdb lists. The genes are TRBV6-5 and TRBJ2-6. CDR1 is MNHEY, CDR2 SVGAGI, per germline. The CDR3 spans 17 residues, counting both ends. The CDR3 sequence is CASSYSKVGSGANVLAF.

In its sample, this clonotype was seen many times. The chain recombines TRBV24-1 with TRBJ2-6; 9 nucleotides match TRBD1. The CDR3 has 16 residues. V lost 6 bases, J lost 0 bases, and 2 bases stayed unmatched. The germline V gene encodes CDR1 KGHDR and CDR2 SFDVKD. Written as DNA, the CDR3 is TGTGCCACCAGTCCGACAGGGGGCTCTGGGGCCAACGTCCTGACTTTC. Its translation is CATSPTGGSGANVLTF.

This clonotype appeared a few times. This sequence joins TRBV6-5 and TRBJ2-5; the D is unclear. With 0 bases removed from V and 2 bases from J, the gap between germline ends came to 10 bases. Germline V gene data show CDR1 as MNHEY and CDR2 as SVGAGI. This CDR3 has 15 amino acids. The CDR3 DNA reads TGTGCCAGCAGTTACTCGAACGCGGAACAAGAGACCCAGTACTTC. It encodes CASSYSNAEQETQYF.

Points on this clonotype: A read error may be the cause here, since a much bigger clone is one base away. The chain carries TRBV4-3 and TRBJ1-1; D call uncertain. This CDR3 comprises 15 residues. Germline V gene lookup returns CDR1 LGHNA and CDR2 YSLEER. The CDR3: CSSSLLTNPNTEAFF. CDR3 nucleotide sequence: TGCTCCAGCAGCTTATTAACGAACCCCAACACTGAAGCTTTCTTT.

A note on this clonotype: One base away lies a much larger clone, so this may be a sequencing read error. The J gene is TRBJ2-1, the V gene TRBV7-9; 7 bases are a match to TRBD1. Germline assignment: CDR1 SEHNR and CDR2 FQNEAQ (reference sequence). This CDR3 is built from 16 residues. The V segment lost 5 bases and the J segment 9 bases; nucleotides outside the gene matches: 16. CDR3 coding DNA: TGTGCCAGCAGCCCCTTGGCAACAGGGGCTTTCGCTGAGCAGTTCTTC. Protein sequence: CASSPLATGAFAEQFF. The entire variable domain, with the rest obtained from reference TRBV7-9 and TRBJ2-1, is as follows: DTGVSQNPRHKITKRGQNVTFRCDPISEHNRLYWYRQTLGQGPEFLTYFQNEAQLEKSRLLSDRFSAERPKGSFSTLEIQRTEQGDSAMYLCASSPLATGAFAEQFFGPGTRLTVL.

The table lists this clonotype with many counts. The chain joins TRBV7-6 to TRBJ1-1; 7 positions match TRBD1. The CDR3 runs to 14 residues. Looked up from germline, CDR1 is SGHVS and CDR2 is FNYEAQ. J gave up 3 bases and V 6 bases, and 7 bases lay outside the gene matches. The CDR3 nucleotides are TGTGCCAGCAGTTCAGGGGGGACCCACACTGAAGCTTTCTTT. It yields the protein CASSSGGTHTEAFF.

This clonotype came up many times. This chain links TRBV28 with TRBJ1-5; D call uncertain. In germline, CDR1 is MDHEN, CDR2 SYDVKM. Between the trimmed V and J ends, which lost 3 bases and 0 bases, there was a span of 6 bases. The CDR3 covers 14 residues. The CDR3 nucleotides are TGTGCCAGCAGTTTCGAGAATAGCAATCAGCCCCAGCATTTT. This sequence encodes CASSFENSNQPQHF.